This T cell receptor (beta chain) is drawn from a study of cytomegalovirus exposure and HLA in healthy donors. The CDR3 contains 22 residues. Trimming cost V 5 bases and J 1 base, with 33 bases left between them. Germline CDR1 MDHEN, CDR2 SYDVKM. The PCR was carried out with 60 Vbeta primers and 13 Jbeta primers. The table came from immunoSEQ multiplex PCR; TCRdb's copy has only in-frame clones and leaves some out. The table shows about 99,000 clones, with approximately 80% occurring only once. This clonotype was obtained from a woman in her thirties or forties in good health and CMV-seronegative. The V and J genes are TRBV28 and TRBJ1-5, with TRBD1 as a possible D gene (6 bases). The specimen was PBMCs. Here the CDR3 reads CASSLTHLTGSPTGESNQPQHF. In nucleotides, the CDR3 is TGTGCCAGCAGTCTAACCCACCTTACAGGGTCTCCCACCGGGGAAAGCAATCAGCCCCAGCATTTT.